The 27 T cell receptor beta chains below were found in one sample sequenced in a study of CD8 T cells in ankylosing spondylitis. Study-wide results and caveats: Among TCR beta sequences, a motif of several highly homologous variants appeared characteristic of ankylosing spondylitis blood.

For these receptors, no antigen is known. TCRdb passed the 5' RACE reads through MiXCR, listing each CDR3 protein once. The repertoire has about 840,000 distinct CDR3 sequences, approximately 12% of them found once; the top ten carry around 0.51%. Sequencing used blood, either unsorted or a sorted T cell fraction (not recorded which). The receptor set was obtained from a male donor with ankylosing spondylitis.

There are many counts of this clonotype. The CDR3 DNA sequence: TGCAGTGCTACCCCGGCCGTCGATGAGCAGTTCTTC. Translation: CSATPAVDEQFF. The J gene is TRBJ2-1, the V gene TRBV20-1, with no clear D. The CDR3 has 12 amino acids. V lost 4 bases and J lost 8, with 12 bases in between. Germline CDR1 DFQATT, CDR2 SNEGSKA (reference sequence).

The CDR3 region is CASSLRGTGGFNEQFF. The DNA for the CDR3 is TGTGCCAGCAGCTTACGGGGGACAGGGGGCTTCAATGAGCAGTTCTTC. The rearrangement links TRBV7-3 to TRBJ2-1, with 12 bases that match TRBD1. Trimming cost V 2 bases and J 6 bases; bases outside gene matches: 5. Looked up from germline, CDR1 is SGHTA and CDR2 is FQGTGA. The CDR3 has 16 amino acids.

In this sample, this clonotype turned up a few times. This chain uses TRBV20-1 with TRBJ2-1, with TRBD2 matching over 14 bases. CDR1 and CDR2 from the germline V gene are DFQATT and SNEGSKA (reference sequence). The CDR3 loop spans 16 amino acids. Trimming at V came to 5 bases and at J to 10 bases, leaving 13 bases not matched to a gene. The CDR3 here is CSAQDRGLAGGGEQFF. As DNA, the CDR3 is TGCAGTGCTCAAGACCGAGGACTAGCGGGAGGAGGCGAGCAGTTCTTC.

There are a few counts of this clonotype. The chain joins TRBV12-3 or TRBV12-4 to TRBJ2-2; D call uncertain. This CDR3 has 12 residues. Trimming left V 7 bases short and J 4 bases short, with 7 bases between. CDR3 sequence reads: CASTAATGELFF. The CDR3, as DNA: TGTGCCAGCACGGCAGCCACCGGGGAGCTGTTTTTT.

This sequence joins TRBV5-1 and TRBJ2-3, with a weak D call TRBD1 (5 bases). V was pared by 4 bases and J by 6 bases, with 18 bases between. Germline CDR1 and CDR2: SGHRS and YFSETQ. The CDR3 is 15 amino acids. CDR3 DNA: TGCGCCAGCAGCCGCATTGACCCACAGGCCGATACGCAGTATTTT. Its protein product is CASSRIDPQADTQYF.

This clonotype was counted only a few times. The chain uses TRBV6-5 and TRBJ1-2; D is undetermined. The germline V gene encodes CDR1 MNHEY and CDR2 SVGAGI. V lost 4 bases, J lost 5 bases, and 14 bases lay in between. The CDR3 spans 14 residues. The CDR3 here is CASSSEATLYGYTF. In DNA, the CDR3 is TGTGCCAGCAGTTCCGAAGCCACCCTTTATGGCTACACCTTC.

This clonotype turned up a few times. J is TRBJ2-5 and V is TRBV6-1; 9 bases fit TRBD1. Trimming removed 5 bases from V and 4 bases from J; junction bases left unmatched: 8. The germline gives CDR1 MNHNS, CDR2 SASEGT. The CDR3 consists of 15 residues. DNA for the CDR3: TGTGCCAGCAGTACGGACAGGGGTAGGGTAGAGACCCAGTACTTC. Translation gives CASSTDRGRVETQYF.

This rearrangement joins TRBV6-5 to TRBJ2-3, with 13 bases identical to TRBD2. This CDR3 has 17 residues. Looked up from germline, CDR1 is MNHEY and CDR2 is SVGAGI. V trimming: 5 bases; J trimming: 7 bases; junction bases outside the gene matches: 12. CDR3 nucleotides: TGTGCCAGCAGTCACGGGACTAGCGGGGTCGTCATGTATACGCAGTATTTT. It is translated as CASSHGTSGVVMYTQYF.

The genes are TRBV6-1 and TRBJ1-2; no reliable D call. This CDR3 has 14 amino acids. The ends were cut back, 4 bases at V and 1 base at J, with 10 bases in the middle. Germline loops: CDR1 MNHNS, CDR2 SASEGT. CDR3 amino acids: CASSAHRGNYGYTF. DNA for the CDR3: TGTGCCAGCAGTGCCCACCGGGGTAACTATGGCTACACCTTC.

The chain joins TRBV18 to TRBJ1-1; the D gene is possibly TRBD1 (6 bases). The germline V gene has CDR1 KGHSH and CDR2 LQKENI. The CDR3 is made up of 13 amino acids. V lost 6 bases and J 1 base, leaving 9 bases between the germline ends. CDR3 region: CASSKGENTEAFF. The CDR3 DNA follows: TGTGCCAGCTCGAAGGGGGAGAACACTGAAGCTTTCTTT.

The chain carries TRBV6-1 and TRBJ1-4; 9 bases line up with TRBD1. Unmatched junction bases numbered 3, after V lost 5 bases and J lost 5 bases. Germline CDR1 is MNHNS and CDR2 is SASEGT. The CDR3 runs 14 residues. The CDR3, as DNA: TGTGCCAGCAGTAGGGACAGGGTGAATGAAAAACTGTTTTTT. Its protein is CASSRDRVNEKLFF.

CDR3 region: CASSLDPSGGYNEQFF. Written as DNA, the CDR3 is TGCGCCAGCAGCTTGGACCCGAGCGGGGGGTACAATGAGCAGTTCTTC. This chain uses TRBV5-1 with TRBJ2-1; 9 bases are shared with TRBD2. The trim removed 0 bases at V and 4 bases at J, leaving 5 bases unmatched. Germline lookup yields CDR1 SGHRS and CDR2 YFSETQ. The CDR3 extends over 16 amino acids.

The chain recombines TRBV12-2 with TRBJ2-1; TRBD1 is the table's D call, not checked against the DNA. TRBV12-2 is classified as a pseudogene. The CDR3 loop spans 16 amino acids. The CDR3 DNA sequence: TGTGCAAGTCGCTTAGCGAAGGGACAGGGGATCAATGAGCAGTTCTTC. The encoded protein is CASRLAKGQGINEQFF.

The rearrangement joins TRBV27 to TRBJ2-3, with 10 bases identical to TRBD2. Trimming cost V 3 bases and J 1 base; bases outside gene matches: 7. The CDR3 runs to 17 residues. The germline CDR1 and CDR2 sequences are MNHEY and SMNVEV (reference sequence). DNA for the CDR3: TGTGCCAGCAGTTTCCCTAGCGGGGGCCCTGGCACAGATACGCAGTATTTT. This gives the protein CASSFPSGGPGTDTQYF.

The CDR3 DNA reads as TGTGCCAGCAATCGAGCGGGCTTTTACGAGCAGTACTTC. Amino acids: CASNRAGFYEQYF. The V gene is TRBV6-6, the J gene TRBJ2-7, with TRBD2 as a possible D gene (6 bases). Germline CDR1 and CDR2: MNHNY and SVGAGI (reference sequence). With 7 bases removed from V and 4 bases from J, the gap between germline ends came to 14 bases. The CDR3 runs to 13 residues.

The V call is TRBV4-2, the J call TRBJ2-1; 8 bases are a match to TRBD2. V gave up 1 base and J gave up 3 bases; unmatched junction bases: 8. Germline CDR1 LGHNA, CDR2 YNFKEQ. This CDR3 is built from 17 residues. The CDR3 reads CASSQVSAGAYYNEQFF. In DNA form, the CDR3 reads TGTGCCAGCAGCCAAGTGTCAGCGGGGGCCTACTACAATGAGCAGTTCTTC.

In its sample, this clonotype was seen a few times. The CDR3 spells CSARAGQGSGYGYTF. The CDR3, as DNA: TGCAGTGCTAGAGCCGGACAGGGCTCGGGCTATGGCTACACCTTC. This rearrangement joins TRBV20-1 to TRBJ1-2; 8 nucleotides agree with TRBD1. Germline V gives CDR1 DFQATT, CDR2 SNEGSKA (reference sequence). With 1 base clipped from V and 4 bases from J, the junction kept 8 bases outside the gene matches. CDR3 length: 15 amino acids.

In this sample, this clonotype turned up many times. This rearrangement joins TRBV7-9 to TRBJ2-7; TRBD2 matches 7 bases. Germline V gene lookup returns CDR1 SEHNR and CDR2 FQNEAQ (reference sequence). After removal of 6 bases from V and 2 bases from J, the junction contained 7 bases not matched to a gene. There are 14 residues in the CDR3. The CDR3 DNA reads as TGTGCCAGCAGACAATCAGGACTAGCCTACGAGCAGTACTTC. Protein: CASRQSGLAYEQYF.

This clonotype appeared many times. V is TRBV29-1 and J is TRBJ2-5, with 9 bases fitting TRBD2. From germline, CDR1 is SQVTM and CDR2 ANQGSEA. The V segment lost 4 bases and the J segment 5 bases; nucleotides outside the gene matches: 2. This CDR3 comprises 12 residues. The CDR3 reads CSVVSGSETQYF. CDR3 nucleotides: TGCAGCGTTGTTAGCGGGAGTGAGACCCAGTACTTC.

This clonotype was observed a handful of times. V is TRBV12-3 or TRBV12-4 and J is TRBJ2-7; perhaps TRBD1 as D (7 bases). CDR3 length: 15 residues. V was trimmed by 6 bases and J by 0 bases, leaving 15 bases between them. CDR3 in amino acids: CASRLGGQPSYEQYF. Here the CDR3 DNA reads TGTGCCAGCAGGCTCGGGGGACAGCCCTCCTACGAGCAGTACTTC.

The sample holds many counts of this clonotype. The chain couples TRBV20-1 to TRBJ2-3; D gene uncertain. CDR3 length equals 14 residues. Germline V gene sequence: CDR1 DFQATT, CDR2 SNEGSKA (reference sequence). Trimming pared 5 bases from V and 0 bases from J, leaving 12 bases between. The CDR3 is CSAPRRTSTDTQYF. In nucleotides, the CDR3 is TGCAGTGCTCCACGGCGAACTAGCACAGATACGCAGTATTTT.

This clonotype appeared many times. This CDR3 is CASSLEGINYGYTF. The CDR3 DNA sequence: TGCGCCAGCAGCTTGGAAGGGATTAACTATGGCTACACCTTC. The chain links TRBV5-1 to TRBJ1-2; the D is unclear. The CDR3 has 14 residues. CDR1 and CDR2 from the germline V gene are SGHRS and YFSETQ. Between the trimmed V and J ends, which lost 0 bases and 1 base, there was a span of 7 bases. Full variable domain (rest looked up from reference TRBV5-1 and TRBJ1-2): KAGVTQTPRYLIKTRGQQVTLSCSPISGHRSVSWYQQTPGQGLQFLFEYFSETQRNKGNFPGRFSGRQFSNSRSEMNVSTLELGDSALYLCASSLEGINYGYTFGSGTRLTVV.

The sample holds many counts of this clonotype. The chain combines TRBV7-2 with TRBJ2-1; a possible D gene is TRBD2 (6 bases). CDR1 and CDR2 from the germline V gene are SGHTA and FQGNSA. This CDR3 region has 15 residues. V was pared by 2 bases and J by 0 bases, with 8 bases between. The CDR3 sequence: CASSLTGGSYNEQFF. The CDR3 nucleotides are TGTGCCAGCAGCTTAACCGGGGGCTCCTACAATGAGCAGTTCTTC.

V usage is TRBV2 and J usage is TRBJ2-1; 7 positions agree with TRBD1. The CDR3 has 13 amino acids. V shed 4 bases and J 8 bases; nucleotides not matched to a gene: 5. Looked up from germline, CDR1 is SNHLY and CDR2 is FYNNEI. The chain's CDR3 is CASSGDRVYEQFF. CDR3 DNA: TGTGCCAGCAGTGGTGACAGGGTCTATGAGCAGTTCTTC.

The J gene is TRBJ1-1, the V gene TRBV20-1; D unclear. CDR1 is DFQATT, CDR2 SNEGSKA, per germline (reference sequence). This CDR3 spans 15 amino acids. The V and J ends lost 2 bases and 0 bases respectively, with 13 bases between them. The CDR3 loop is CSARTPRPLNTEAFF. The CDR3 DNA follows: TGCAGTGCTAGAACGCCCCGTCCCCTGAACACTGAAGCTTTCTTT.

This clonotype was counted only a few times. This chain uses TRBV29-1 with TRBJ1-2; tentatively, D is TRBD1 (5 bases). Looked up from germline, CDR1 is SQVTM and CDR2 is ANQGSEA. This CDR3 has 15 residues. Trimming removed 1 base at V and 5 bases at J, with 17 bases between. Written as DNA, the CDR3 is TGCAGCGTTGAAGCAACCGGGACCGAAGATTATGGCTACACCTTC. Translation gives CSVEATGTEDYGYTF.

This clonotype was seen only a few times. CDR3 bases: TGTGCCAGTCTGGACCACAACTCCTACAATGAGCAGTTCTTC. It codes for CASLDHNSYNEQFF. The genes are TRBV6-1 and TRBJ2-1; no clear D. Germline V lookup: CDR1 MNHNS, CDR2 SASEGT. The CDR3 spans 14 residues. V lost 9 bases and J lost 0, with 12 bases in between.